Following are 24 T cell receptor beta chains from one sample sequenced in a study of blood T cells in healthy people across ages. With a J-beta primer mix and a sample-barcoded 5' primer, a second PCR ran about 7 to 12 cycles. From the 5' RACE reads, TCRdb called clonotypes with MiXCR, one entry per CDR3 protein. The sample holds around 800,000 distinct CDR3 sequences, around 24% seen once. The same data also went into a second study, on T cells of mothers and their children.

Sequencing was carried out using blood. All receptors come from a boy younger than 18 in good health.

In the case of this clonotype: Germline and junction disagree at one end, which may indicate a read error. The V and J genes are TRBV6-1 and TRBJ2-1; tentative D call: TRBD2 (5 bases). The CDR3 sequence is 12 residues long. Germline V gene sequence: CDR1 MNHNS, CDR2 SASEGT. The CDR3 reads CASSEESGSHHF. The CDR3 nucleotides read TGTGCCAGCAGTGAAGAGTCGGGGTCCCACCACTTC.

This clonotype came up a few times. This chain joins TRBV7-3 and TRBJ2-5; the D gene is possibly TRBD2 (6 bases). Germline V gives CDR1 SGHTA, CDR2 FQGTGA. The CDR3 totals 15 residues. V was shortened by 4 bases and J by 5 bases, with 17 bases between the two germline ends. The CDR3 DNA sequence: TGTGCCAGCAGCTCAGAGGGACTTCGGGAGGAGACCCAGTACTTC. This translates into CASSSEGLREETQYF.

This clonotype was recorded a few times. The chain recombines TRBV20-1 with TRBJ1-1; D unclear. The V end lost 6 bases, the J end lost 0 bases, and 8 bases lay between the germline ends. The CDR3 length is 12 residues. Germline lookup yields CDR1 DFQATT and CDR2 SNEGSKA (reference sequence). In DNA, the CDR3 is TGCAGTGCCCCTGGGATGAACACTGAAGCTTTCTTT. It is translated as CSAPGMNTEAFF.

The J gene is TRBJ2-4, the V gene TRBV6-2 or TRBV6-3; the D gene could be TRBD1 or TRBD2 (5 bases each). Trimming cost V 9 bases and J 2 bases, with 17 bases left between them. Germline loops: CDR1 MNHEY, CDR2 SVGEGT. CDR3 size: 15 residues. For the CDR3, the DNA is TGTGCCAGTGGGCGTTTGGGGGATTCCAAAAACATTCAGTACTTC. Its protein product is CASGRLGDSKNIQYF.

J is TRBJ2-3 and V is TRBV20-1; 11 nucleotides agree with TRBD2. CDR1 is DFQATT and CDR2 is SNEGSKA in the germline V gene (reference sequence). The CDR3 contains 13 residues. V lost 6 bases to trimming and J lost 3 bases; unmatched junction nucleotides: 2. DNA for the CDR3: TGCAGTGCCGGGACTAGCGGAACAGATACGCAGTATTTT. It specifies CSAGTSGTDTQYF.

The chain links TRBV12-3 or TRBV12-4 to TRBJ2-6; D might be TRBD1 (6 bases). The CDR3 runs 16 residues. The V and J ends lost 5 bases and 0 bases respectively, with 11 bases between them. In DNA form, the CDR3 reads TGTGCCAGCAGTGACAGGAGTATCTCTGGGGCCAACGTCCTGACTTTC. It yields the protein CASSDRSISGANVLTF.

V usage is TRBV29-1 and J usage is TRBJ1-5; a possible D gene is TRBD1 (5 bases). CDR1 is SQVTM, CDR2 ANQGSEA, per germline. The V and J ends lost 4 bases and 3 bases respectively, with 13 bases between them. The CDR3 is 14 amino acids. The CDR3 protein is CSVGGPGSNQPQHF. The CDR3 DNA reads as TGCAGCGTTGGGGGACCGGGTTCCAATCAGCCCCAGCATTTT.

This chain joins TRBV5-1 and TRBJ2-5, with a possible D match to TRBD2 (6 bases). The DNA end is a closer match to TRBJ2-7, so the J assignment may be wrong. Germline loops: CDR1 SGHRS, CDR2 YFSETQ. CDR3 length equals 15 residues. CDR3 sequence reads: CASSPSGLSSYEQYF. The CDR3 region has the DNA TGCGCCAGCAGCCCTTCGGGACTTTCTTCCTACGAGCAGTACTTC.

This clonotype was detected many times. V gene TRBV10-3 combines with J gene TRBJ2-5; no reliable D call. Trimming shortened V by 3 bases and J by 5 bases, and 7 bases separated the two germline ends. This CDR3 comprises 12 residues. Germline V CDR1 and CDR2: ENHRY, SYGVKD. The CDR3 DNA sequence: TGTGCCATCAGTGAAGATTCGGAGACCCAGTACTTC. Protein product: CAISEDSETQYF.

Only a few counts were recorded for this clonotype. The chain joins TRBV5-1 to TRBJ1-3; D remains unclear. The V and J ends lost 0 bases and 0 bases respectively, with 7 bases between them. The CDR3 has 15 amino acids. CDR1 and CDR2 (germline): SGHRS, YFSETQ. CDR3 sequence reads: CASSLAPSSGNTIYF. The CDR3 nucleotides are TGCGCCAGCAGCTTGGCCCCGAGCTCTGGAAACACCATATATTTT.

The chain recombines TRBV9 with TRBJ2-7, with 11 bases identical to TRBD2. Germline trimming cut 4 bases from V and 1 base from J; bases unmatched to any gene: 4. Germline CDR1 reads SGDLS; CDR2 reads YYNGEE. This CDR3 is 15 amino acids long. The CDR3 reads CASSKGLADSYEQYF. The CDR3 nucleotides are TGTGCCAGCAGCAAGGGACTAGCGGATTCCTACGAGCAGTACTTC.

This clonotype appeared a few times. The V and J genes are TRBV12-3 or TRBV12-4 and TRBJ2-7, with 11 bases that match TRBD1. The junction had 10 bases not matched to a gene; V was cut back by 5 bases and J by 7 bases. The CDR3 has 15 residues. CDR3 region: CASSQPGQGGEEQYF. CDR3 nucleotides: TGTGCCAGCAGTCAACCGGGACAGGGGGGTGAGGAGCAGTACTTC.

J is TRBJ1-2 and V is TRBV7-9, with TRBD1 as a possible D gene (6 bases). V lost 5 bases and J 0 bases, leaving 19 bases between the germline ends. Germline V lookup: CDR1 SEHNR, CDR2 FQNEAQ (reference sequence). The CDR3 consists of 17 residues. The CDR3 sequence: CASSHQGQFIANYGYTF. CDR3 DNA: TGTGCCAGCAGCCACCAAGGACAGTTTATAGCTAACTATGGCTACACCTTC.

The V call is TRBV28, the J call TRBJ2-1; possibly TRBD2 for D (6 bases). V was clipped by 2 bases and J by 5 bases, with 19 bases between them. Germline V gives CDR1 MDHEN, CDR2 SYDVKM. The CDR3 covers 17 residues. The CDR3 protein is CASSLGAGNSNHNEQFF. CDR3 DNA: TGTGCCAGCAGTTTAGGGGCGGGGAATTCGAACCACAATGAGCAGTTCTTC.

This clonotype was seen only a few times. The chain has TRBV6-5 and TRBJ2-5, with 7 bases lining up with TRBD1. The closer fit of TRBJ2-7 to the DNA end suggests the J call may be wrong. The CDR3 runs to 14 residues. The germline gives CDR1 MNHEY, CDR2 SVGAGI. CDR3: CASSYLQGAYEQYF. The CDR3 nucleotides read TGTGCCAGCAGTTACCTCCAGGGGGCCTACGAGCAGTACTTC.

V gene TRBV20-1 combines with J gene TRBJ2-5; D ambiguous. Matching the DNA end better, TRBJ2-1 makes the J call doubtful. The CDR3 has 11 amino acids. Germline assignment: CDR1 DFQATT and CDR2 SNEGSKA (reference sequence). The CDR3 nucleotides read TGCAGTGCTAGGCGCAGGAATGAGCAGTTCTTC. Amino acid sequence: CSARRRNEQFF.

J is TRBJ2-3 and V is TRBV2; unclear D gene. Trimming left V 10 bases short and J 4 bases short, with 18 bases between. There are 14 residues in the CDR3. The germline V gene has CDR1 SNHLY and CDR2 FYNNEI. Here the CDR3 reads CATEERRLADTQYF. Here the CDR3 DNA reads TGTGCCACCGAGGAGCGACGCCTCGCAGATACGCAGTATTTT. The complete variable domain, with remaining parts taken from reference TRBV2 and TRBJ2-3, reads EPEVTQTPSHQVTQMGQEVILRCVPISNHLYFYWYRQILGQKVEFLVSFYNNEISEKSEIFDDQFSVERPDGSNFTLKIRSTKLEDSAMYFCATEERRLADTQYFGPGTRLTVL.

The chain links TRBV6-6 to TRBJ2-4; the match to TRBD2 covers 8 bases. Trimming cost V 6 bases and J 6 bases; bases outside gene matches: 10. The CDR3 extends over 15 amino acids. Germline V gene sequence: CDR1 MNHNY, CDR2 SVGAGI (reference sequence). CDR3: CASRPDTSGLNIQYF. CDR3 sequence (DNA): TGTGCCAGCAGACCCGATACTAGCGGACTAAACATTCAGTACTTC.

This chain connects TRBV20-1 to TRBJ2-5; no clear D. V was shortened by 0 bases and J by 1 base, with 12 bases between the two germline ends. Per germline, CDR1 DFQATT and CDR2 SNEGSKA (reference sequence). The CDR3 length is 15 residues. CDR3 sequence (DNA): TGCAGTGCTAGAGATCGTAAGGGTACCCAAGAGACCCAGTACTTC. It translates to CSARDRKGTQETQYF.

The gene calls are TRBV3-1 and TRBJ2-1; D perhaps matches TRBD1 (5 bases). The J call may not be correct, given that the DNA end is closer to TRBJ2-7. CDR1 and CDR2 from the germline V gene are LGHDT and YNNKEL (reference sequence). This CDR3 spans 16 amino acids. The chain's CDR3 is CASSQDPGRVEYEQYF. CDR3 coding DNA: TGTGCCAGCAGCCAAGATCCCGGCAGGGTCGAGTACGAGCAGTACTTC.

The rearrangement joins TRBV15 to TRBJ2-3; TRBD1 might be the D (5 bases). The CDR3 spans 15 residues. Per germline, CDR1 LNHNV and CDR2 YYDKDF (reference sequence). V was trimmed by 1 base and J by 3 bases, leaving 11 bases between them. CDR3 amino acids: CATSRGQIKTDTQYF. In nucleotides, the CDR3 is TGTGCCACCAGCAGAGGACAGATAAAGACAGATACGCAGTATTTT.

V is TRBV20-1 and J is TRBJ2-1; the D is unclear. The CDR3 runs to 11 residues. Looked up from germline, CDR1 is DFQATT and CDR2 is SNEGSKA (reference sequence). The ends were cut back, 3 bases at V and 10 bases at J, with 10 bases in the middle. The DNA for the CDR3 is TGCAGTGCTAGGGTCGACCGGGAGCAGTTCTTC. Protein product: CSARVDREQFF.

This clonotype has just a few counts. The gene calls are TRBV9 and TRBJ2-5; 7 positions match TRBD2. This CDR3 has 16 amino acids. Germline CDR1 is SGDLS and CDR2 is YYNGEE. V lost 1 base and J lost 5; bases outside the gene matches: 11. The CDR3 spells CASSVISSGGTETQYF. The CDR3 DNA follows: TGTGCCAGCAGCGTAATTTCTAGCGGTGGCACGGAGACCCAGTACTTC. Filled out from reference TRBV9 and TRBJ2-5, the complete variable domain reads DSGVTQTPKHLITATGQRVTLRCSPRSGDLSVYWYQQSLDQGLQFLIQYYNGEERAKGNILERFSAQQFPDLHSELNLSSLELGDSALYFCASSVISSGGTETQYFGPGTRLLVL.

This clonotype was detected a few times. V gene TRBV20-1 combines with J gene TRBJ2-2, with 9 bases aligning to TRBD1. Germline loops: CDR1 DFQATT, CDR2 SNEGSKA (reference sequence). V was clipped by 3 bases and J by 3 bases; unmatched bases: 5. This CDR3 spans 15 amino acids. For the CDR3, the DNA is TGCAGTGCTAGCCACAGGGGGCTGTACACCGGGGAGCTGTTTTTT. Translation: CSASHRGLYTGELFF.